The rows below give T cell receptor beta chains drawn from one sample of a study of lymphopenia after photon versus proton radiotherapy. Sequenced by immunoSEQ multiplex PCR; TCRdb stores in-frame clones only, minus some. The repertoire includes approximately 22,000 clones, 85% of them detected once, and around 20% sits in the top ten. The sequenced sample was peripheral blood, obtained from a patient treated with photon-based radiotherapy. The receptors were gathered from a man aged 55 to 70 with pancreatic cancer. The conserved cysteine and the conserved F or W are not part of the CDR3 here. Fields, in order: V gene, J gene, CDR3 protein.

TRBV27	TRBJ1-5	ASSSGLVQPQH
TRBV10-3	TRBJ1-1	AISEGTGNMNTEAF
TRBV30	TRBJ2-1	AWTGGSYNEQF
TRBV5-1	TRBJ2-5	ASSLSSGQETQY
TRBV11-2	TRBJ2-7	ASSPREGGSYEQY
TRBV2	TRBJ1-1	ASRTTGTTEAF
TRBV6-5	TRBJ2-7	ATRTDQDYEQY
TRBV4-2	TRBJ1-1	ASSQVHPENTEAF
TRBV6-1	TRBJ2-1	ATPKGEAYNEQF
TRBV11-2	TRBJ2-6	ASSPPSYGANVLT
TRBV28	TRBJ1-3	ASTFGGTLGNTIY
TRBV11-2	TRBJ2-5	ASSKRLAGVRETQY
TRBV19	TRBJ1-5	ASSTRTGGNQPQH
TRBV4-2	TRBJ2-7	ASSQELTQLEY
TRBV19	TRBJ1-5	ASTQTGGLSNQPQH
TRBV5-1	TRBJ2-7	ASSLRLTYEQY
TRBV4-3	TRBJ2-5	ASSPSGGPFETQY